The 10 T cell receptor beta chains in this list originate from one sample, sequenced in a study of PD-1 blockade in classical Hodgkin lymphoma. Every single patient, without exception, relapsed after autologous stem cell transplantation, and brentuximab vedotin exposure varied. TCRdb's table, derived via immunoSEQ multiplex PCR, lists solely in-frame clones and lacks some. The repertoire holds about 40,000 clones, with roughly three quarters as singletons. Sample: peripheral blood mononuclear cells (PBMCs), taken before the second cycle of nivolumab. These receptors all stem from a human donor with classical Hodgkin lymphoma.

The CDR3 loop is CASSSTTGAFIYGYTF. CDR3 DNA: TGTGCCAGCAGCTCGACGACAGGGGCCTTTATCTATGGCTACACCTTC. The V gene is TRBV11-2, the J gene TRBJ1-2, with 8 bases that match TRBD1. V lost 4 bases and J lost 4; bases outside the gene matches: 11. From germline, CDR1 is SGHAT and CDR2 FQNNGV. This CDR3 has 16 residues.

The chain combines TRBV5-5 with TRBJ2-7, with 7 bases matching TRBD2. Germline CDR1 reads SGHKS; CDR2 reads YYEKEE (reference sequence). V gave up 2 bases and J gave up 6 bases; unmatched junction bases: 8. The CDR3 extends over 14 amino acids. As DNA, the CDR3 is TGTGCCAGCAGCTTTCCCCGGGGAGGGGTCGAGCAGTACTTC. As protein: CASSFPRGGVEQYF.

This chain links TRBV9 with TRBJ1-4; D is perhaps TRBD1 (5 bases). V gave up 4 bases and J gave up 4 bases, with 14 bases separating them. This CDR3 has 15 residues. Germline V gene data show CDR1 as SGDLS and CDR2 as YYNGEE. CDR3 loop: CASSPLGGVNEKLFF. The CDR3 DNA is TGTGCCAGCAGCCCCCTTGGGGGGGTTAATGAAAAACTGTTTTTT.

In its sample, this clone is medium-sized. J is TRBJ1-1 and V is TRBV5-1, with 9 bases identical to TRBD1. This CDR3 comprises 15 residues. V shed 4 bases and J 6 bases; nucleotides not matched to a gene: 10. Germline CDR1 is SGHRS and CDR2 is YFSETQ. This CDR3 reads CASSESDRGVAEAFF. CDR3 DNA sequence: TGCGCCAGCAGCGAATCGGACAGGGGCGTAGCTGAAGCTTTCTTT.

The chain employs TRBV29-1 and TRBJ2-7, with D perhaps TRBD1 (6 bases). V gave up 4 bases and J gave up 2 bases, with 24 bases separating them. The CDR3 length is 17 residues. The germline V gene encodes CDR1 SQVTM and CDR2 ANQGSEA. DNA of the CDR3: TGCAGCGTTGCCAGGGGAGCGGAACCTGGCGCGACCTACGAGCAGTACTTC. Encoded protein: CSVARGAEPGATYEQYF.

The chain has TRBV7-6 and TRBJ1-1; D unclear. Trimming removed 1 base at V and 0 bases at J, with 3 bases between. The CDR3 loop spans 13 amino acids. Germline V gene sequence: CDR1 SGHVS, CDR2 FNYEAQ. For the CDR3, the DNA is TGTGCCAGCAGCTTAGATCTGAACACTGAAGCTTTCTTT. Translating it yields CASSLDLNTEAFF.

The V gene is TRBV11-2, the J gene TRBJ2-1; a possible D gene is TRBD1 (6 bases). The germline CDR1 and CDR2 sequences are SGHAT and FQNNGV. The V and J ends lost 5 bases and 3 bases respectively, with 11 bases between them. The CDR3 has 14 amino acids. The CDR3 nucleotides read TGTGCCAGCAGCCGGGACATCAACTACAATGAGCAGTTCTTC. This encodes CASSRDINYNEQFF.

The chain has TRBV9 and TRBJ1-1; D remains unclear. The CDR3 sequence is 13 residues long. The germline gives CDR1 SGDLS, CDR2 YYNGEE. V was clipped by 3 bases and J by 1 base, with 7 bases between them. The CDR3 sequence is CASSGTSNTEAFF. In DNA form, the CDR3 reads TGTGCCAGCAGCGGAACATCGAACACTGAAGCTTTCTTT.

The gene calls are TRBV30 and TRBJ2-2, with 8 nucleotides matching TRBD2. This CDR3 has 13 amino acids. Losses at the gene ends were 8 bases for V and 1 base for J; bases not matched to a gene: 3. Per germline, CDR1 GTSNPN and CDR2 SVGIG (reference sequence). The DNA of the CDR3 is TGTGCCGGCGGGGGGTTGAACACCGGGGAGCTGTTTTTT. Protein product: CAGGGLNTGELFF.

The sample holds many counts of this clone. V gene TRBV5-4 combines with J gene TRBJ2-2; 9 bases are shared with TRBD1. J was trimmed by 7 bases and V by 2 bases; bases with no gene match: 6. The CDR3 consists of 15 residues. The germline V gene has CDR1 SGHNT and CDR2 YYREEE (reference sequence). The CDR3 loop reads CASSLIQGQGGELFF. The DNA for the CDR3 is TGTGCCAGCAGCTTAATACAGGGACAGGGCGGGGAGCTGTTTTTT. Combining the CDR3 with reference TRBV5-4 and TRBJ2-2 gives the whole variable domain ETGVTQSPTHLIKTRGQQVTLRCSSQSGHNTVSWYQQALGQGPQFIFQYYREEENGRGNFPPRFSGLQFPNYSSELNVNALELDDSALYLCASSLIQGQGGELFFGEGSRLTVL.